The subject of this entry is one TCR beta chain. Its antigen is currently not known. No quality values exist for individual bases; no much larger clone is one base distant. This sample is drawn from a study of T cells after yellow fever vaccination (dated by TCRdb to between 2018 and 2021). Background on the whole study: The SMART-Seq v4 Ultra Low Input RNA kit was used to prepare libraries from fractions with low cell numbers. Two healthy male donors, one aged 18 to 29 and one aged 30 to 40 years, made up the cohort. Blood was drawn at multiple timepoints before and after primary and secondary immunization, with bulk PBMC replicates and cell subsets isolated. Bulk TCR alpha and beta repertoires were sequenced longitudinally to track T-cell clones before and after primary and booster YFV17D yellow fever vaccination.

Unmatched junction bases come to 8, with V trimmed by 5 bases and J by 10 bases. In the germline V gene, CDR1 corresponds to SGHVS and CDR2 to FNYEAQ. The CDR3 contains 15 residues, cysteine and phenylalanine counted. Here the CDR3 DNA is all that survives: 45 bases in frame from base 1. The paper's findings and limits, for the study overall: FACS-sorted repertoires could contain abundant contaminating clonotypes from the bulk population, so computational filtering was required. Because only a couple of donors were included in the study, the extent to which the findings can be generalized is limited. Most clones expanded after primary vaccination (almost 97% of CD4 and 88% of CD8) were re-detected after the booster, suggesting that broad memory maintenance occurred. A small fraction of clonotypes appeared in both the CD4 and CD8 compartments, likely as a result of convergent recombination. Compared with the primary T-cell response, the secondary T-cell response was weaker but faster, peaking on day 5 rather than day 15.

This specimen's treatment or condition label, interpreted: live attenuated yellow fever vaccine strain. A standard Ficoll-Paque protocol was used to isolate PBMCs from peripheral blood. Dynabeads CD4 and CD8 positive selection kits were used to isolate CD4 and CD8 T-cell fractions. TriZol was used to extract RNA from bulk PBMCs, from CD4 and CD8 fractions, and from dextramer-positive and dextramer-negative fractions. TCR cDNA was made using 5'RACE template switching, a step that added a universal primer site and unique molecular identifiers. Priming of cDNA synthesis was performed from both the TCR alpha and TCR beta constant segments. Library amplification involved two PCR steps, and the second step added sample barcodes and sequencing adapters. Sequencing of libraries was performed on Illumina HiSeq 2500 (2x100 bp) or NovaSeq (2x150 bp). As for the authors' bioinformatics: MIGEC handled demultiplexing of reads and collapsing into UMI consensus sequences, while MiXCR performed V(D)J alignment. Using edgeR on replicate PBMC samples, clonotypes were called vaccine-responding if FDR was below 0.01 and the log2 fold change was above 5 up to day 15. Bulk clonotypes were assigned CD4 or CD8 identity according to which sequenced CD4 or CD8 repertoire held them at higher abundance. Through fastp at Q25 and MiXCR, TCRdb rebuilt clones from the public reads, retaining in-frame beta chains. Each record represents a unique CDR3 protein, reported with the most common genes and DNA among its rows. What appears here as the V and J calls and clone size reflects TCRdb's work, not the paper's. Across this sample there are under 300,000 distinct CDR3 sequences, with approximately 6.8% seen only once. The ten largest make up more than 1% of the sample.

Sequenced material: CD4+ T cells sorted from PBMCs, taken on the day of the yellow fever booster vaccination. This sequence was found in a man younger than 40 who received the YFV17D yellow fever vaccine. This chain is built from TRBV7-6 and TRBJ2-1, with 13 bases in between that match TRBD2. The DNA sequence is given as TGTGCCAGCAGCCCTTGGACTAGCGGGAGCCACGAGCAGTTCTTC. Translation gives CASSPWTSGSHEQFF. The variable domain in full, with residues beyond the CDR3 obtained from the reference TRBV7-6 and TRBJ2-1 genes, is GAGVSQSPRYKVTKRGQDVALRCDPISGHVSLYWYRQALGQGPEFLTYFNYEAQQDKSGLPNDRFSAERPEGSISTLTIQRTEQRDSAMYRCASSPWTSGSHEQFFGPGTRLTVL.